This T cell receptor beta chain comes out of a study of blood T cells in healthy people across ages. Broader study findings: Age brought a roughly linear fall in TCR beta diversity measured per million T cells. Comparison with aged donors showed that long-lived donors had more naive CD4+ cells and higher diversity.

This clonotype was counted many times. Its specificity is unknown. The V end was cut by 3 bases, the J end by 5 bases, with 14 bases between. This CDR3 spans 14 amino acids. The germline CDR1 and CDR2 sequences are SGHTA and FQGNSA. It was with a sample-barcoded 5' primer and a J-beta primer mix that a second PCR of roughly 6 to 12 cycles was run. From the 5' RACE reads, TCRdb called clonotypes with MiXCR, one entry per CDR3 protein. The sample consists of 800,000 to 950,000 distinct CDR3 sequences, about 29% of them appearing once. Another study also made use of these data, one on T cells of mothers and their children. According to that study: Sample barcodes and 2-4 random nucleotides were added by the M1S primer of the second PCR.

Material for sequencing was blood. The receptor was derived from a woman in her thirties or forties in good health. This chain joins TRBV7-2 and TRBJ2-7, with D tentatively TRBD1 (5 bases). The CDR3 bases are TGTGCCAGCAGCTTCGGGCAGGGATTCAACGAGCAGTACTTC. Protein sequence: CASSFGQGFNEQYF. The full variable domain, rest sourced from reference TRBV7-2 and TRBJ2-7, is GAGVSQSPSNKVTEKGKDVELRCDPISGHTALYWYRQSLGQGLEFLIYFQGNSAPDKSGLPSDRFSAERTGGSVSTLTIQRTQQEDSAVYLCASSFGQGFNEQYFGPGTRLTVT.